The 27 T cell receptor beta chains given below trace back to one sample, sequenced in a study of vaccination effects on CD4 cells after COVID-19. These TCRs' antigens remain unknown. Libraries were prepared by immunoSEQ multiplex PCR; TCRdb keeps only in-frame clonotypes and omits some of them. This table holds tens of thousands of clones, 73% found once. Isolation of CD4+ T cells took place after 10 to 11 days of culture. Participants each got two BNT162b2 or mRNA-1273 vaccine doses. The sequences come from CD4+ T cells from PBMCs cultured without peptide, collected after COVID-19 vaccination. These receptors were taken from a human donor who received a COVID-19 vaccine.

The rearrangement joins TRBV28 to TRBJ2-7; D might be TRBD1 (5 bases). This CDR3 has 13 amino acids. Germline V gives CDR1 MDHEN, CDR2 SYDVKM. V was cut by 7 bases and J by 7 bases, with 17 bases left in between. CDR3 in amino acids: CASNSDRLLEQYV. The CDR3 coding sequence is TGTGCCAGCAATTCTGACAGACTTTTGGAGCAGTACGTC.

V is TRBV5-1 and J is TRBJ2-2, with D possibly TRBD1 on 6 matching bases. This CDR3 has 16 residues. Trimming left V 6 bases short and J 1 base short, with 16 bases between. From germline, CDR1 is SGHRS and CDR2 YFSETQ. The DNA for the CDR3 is TGCGCCAGCAAGGGGGACCACACATTGAACACCGGGGAGCTGTTTTTT. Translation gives CASKGDHTLNTGELFF.

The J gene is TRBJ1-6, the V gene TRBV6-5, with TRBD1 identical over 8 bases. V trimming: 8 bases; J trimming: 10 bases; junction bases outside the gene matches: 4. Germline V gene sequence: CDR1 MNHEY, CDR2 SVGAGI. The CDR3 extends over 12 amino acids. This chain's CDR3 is CASQTGVSPLHF. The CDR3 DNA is TGTGCCAGCCAGACAGGGGTATCACCCCTCCACTTT.

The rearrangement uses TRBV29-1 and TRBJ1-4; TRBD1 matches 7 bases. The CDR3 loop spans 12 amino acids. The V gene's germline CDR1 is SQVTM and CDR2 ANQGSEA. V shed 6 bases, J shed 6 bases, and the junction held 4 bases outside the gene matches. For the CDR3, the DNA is TGCAGCGTCGGACAGGTAGATGAAAAACTGTTTTTT. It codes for CSVGQVDEKLFF.

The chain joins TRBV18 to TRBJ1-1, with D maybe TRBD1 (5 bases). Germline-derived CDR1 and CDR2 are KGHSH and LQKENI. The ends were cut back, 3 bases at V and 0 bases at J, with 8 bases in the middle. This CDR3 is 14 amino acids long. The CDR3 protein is CASSPGALNTEAFF. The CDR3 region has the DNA TGTGCCAGCTCACCCGGGGCCCTGAACACTGAAGCTTTCTTT.

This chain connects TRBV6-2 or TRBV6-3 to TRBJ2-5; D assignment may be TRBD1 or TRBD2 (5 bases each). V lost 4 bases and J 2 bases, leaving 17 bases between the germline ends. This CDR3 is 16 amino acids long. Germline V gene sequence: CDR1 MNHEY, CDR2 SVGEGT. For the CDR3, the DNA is TGTGCCAGCAGTTTGGACGGGACCACTCTTCAAGAGACCCAGTACTTC. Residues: CASSLDGTTLQETQYF.

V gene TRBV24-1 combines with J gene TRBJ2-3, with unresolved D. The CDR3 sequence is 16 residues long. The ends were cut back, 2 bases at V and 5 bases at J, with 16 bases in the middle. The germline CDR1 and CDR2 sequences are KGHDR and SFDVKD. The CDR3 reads CATSDWDSRVRDTQYF. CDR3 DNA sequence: TGTGCCACCAGTGATTGGGATAGTAGGGTGAGAGATACGCAGTATTTT.

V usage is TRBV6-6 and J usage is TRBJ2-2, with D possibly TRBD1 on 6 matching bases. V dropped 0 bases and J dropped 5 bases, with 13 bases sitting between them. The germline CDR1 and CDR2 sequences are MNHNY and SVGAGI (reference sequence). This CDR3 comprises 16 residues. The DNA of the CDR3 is TGTGCCAGCAGTTACTCGAGTACAGGGCTAACCGGGGAGCTGTTTTTT. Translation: CASSYSSTGLTGELFF.

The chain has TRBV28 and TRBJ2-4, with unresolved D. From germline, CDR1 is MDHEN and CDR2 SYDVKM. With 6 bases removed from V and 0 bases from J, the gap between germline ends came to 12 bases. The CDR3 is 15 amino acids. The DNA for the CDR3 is TGTGCCAGCAGCTCCGGGTCTCTAGCCAAAAACATTCAGTACTTC. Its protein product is CASSSGSLAKNIQYF.

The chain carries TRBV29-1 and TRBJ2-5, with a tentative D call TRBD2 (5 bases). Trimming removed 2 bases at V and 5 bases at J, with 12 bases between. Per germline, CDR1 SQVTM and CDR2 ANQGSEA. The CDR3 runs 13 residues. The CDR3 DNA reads TGCAGCGTTGAAAAGGATTCGGGGGAGACCCAGTACTTC. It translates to CSVEKDSGETQYF.

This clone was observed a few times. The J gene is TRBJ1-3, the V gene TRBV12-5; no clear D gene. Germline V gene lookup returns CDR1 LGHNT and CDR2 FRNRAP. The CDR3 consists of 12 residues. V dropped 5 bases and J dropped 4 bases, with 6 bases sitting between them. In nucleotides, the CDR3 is TGTGCTAGTGGTCTAGGGGGAAACACCATATATTTT. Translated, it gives CASGLGGNTIYF.

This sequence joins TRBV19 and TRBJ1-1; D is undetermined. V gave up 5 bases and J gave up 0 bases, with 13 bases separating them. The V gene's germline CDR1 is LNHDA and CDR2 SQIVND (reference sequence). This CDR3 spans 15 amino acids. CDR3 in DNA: TGTGCCAGTAGTGACGGTGGCTGGATGAACACTGAAGCTTTCTTT. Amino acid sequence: CASSDGGWMNTEAFF.

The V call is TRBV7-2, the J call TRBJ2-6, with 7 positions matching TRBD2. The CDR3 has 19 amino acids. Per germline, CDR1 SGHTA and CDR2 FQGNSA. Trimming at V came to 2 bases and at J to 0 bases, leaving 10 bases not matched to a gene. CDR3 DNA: TGTGCCAGCAGCTTATCGATGGTCGGGGAGGGCTCTGGGGCCAACGTCCTGACTTTC. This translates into CASSLSMVGEGSGANVLTF.

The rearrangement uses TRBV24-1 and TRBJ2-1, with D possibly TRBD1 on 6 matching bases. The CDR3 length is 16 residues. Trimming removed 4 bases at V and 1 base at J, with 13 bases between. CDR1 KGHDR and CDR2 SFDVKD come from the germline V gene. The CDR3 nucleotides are TGTGCCACCAGTGACCCCACAGGGAGATCCTACAATGAGCAGTTCTTC. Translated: CATSDPTGRSYNEQFF.

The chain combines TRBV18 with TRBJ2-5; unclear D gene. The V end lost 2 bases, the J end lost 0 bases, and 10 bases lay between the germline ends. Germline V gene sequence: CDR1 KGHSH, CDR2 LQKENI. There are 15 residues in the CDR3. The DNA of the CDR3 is TGTGCCAGCTCACCAAGAACAGCCTACCAAGAGACCCAGTACTTC. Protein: CASSPRTAYQETQYF.

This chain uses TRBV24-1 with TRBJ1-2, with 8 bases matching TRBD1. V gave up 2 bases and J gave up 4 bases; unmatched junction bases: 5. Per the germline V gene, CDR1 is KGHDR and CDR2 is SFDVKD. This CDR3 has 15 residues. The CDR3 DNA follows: TGTGCCACCAGTGATTCAAGACAGGGGACCTATGGCTACACCTTC. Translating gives CATSDSRQGTYGYTF.

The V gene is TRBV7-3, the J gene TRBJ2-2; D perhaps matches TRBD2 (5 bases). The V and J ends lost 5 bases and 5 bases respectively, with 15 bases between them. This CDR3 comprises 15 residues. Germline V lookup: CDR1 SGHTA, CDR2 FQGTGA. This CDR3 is CASSLVGVWTGELFF. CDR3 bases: TGTGCCAGCAGCCTGGTCGGGGTATGGACCGGGGAGCTGTTTTTT.

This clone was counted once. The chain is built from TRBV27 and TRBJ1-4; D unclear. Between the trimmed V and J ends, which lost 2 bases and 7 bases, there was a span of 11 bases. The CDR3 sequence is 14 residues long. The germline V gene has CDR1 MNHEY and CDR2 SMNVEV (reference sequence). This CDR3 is CASSLPGRSEKLFF. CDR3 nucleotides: TGTGCCAGCAGTTTACCAGGAAGGAGTGAAAAACTGTTTTTT.

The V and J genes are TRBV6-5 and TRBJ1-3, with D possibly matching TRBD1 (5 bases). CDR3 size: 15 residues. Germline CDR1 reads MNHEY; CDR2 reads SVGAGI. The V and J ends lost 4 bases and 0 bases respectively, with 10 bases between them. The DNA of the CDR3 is TGTGCCAGCAGTTTCGGGGGGAGCTCTGGAAACACCATATATTTT. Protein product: CASSFGGSSGNTIYF.

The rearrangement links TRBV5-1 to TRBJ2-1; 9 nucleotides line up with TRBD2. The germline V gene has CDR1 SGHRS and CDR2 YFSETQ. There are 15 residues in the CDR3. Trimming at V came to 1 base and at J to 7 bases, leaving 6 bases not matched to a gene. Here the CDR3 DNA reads TGCGCCAGCAGCTTGATGCGGGGGGGCGGGAATGAGCAGTTCTTC. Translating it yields CASSLMRGGGNEQFF.

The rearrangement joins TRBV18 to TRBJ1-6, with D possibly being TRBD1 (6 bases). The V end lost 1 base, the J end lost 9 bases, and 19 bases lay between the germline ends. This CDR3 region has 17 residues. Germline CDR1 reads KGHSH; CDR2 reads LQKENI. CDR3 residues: CASSPQGHGQGRSPLHF. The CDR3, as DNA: TGTGCCAGCTCACCACAGGGACACGGGCAGGGGCGTTCACCCCTCCACTTT.

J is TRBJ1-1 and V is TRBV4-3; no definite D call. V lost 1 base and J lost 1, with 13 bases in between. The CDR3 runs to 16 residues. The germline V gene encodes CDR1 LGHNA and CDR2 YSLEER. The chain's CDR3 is CASSQGLGLWNTEAFF. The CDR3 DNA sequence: TGCGCCAGCAGCCAAGGTCTGGGTCTCTGGAACACTGAAGCTTTCTTT.

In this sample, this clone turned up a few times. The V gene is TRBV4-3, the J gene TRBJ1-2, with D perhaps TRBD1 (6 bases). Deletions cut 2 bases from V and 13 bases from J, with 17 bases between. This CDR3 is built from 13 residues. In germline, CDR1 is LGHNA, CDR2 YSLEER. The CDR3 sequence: CASSQISTGRRTF. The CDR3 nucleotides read TGCGCCAGCAGCCAAATTTCCACAGGGCGCCGCACCTTC.

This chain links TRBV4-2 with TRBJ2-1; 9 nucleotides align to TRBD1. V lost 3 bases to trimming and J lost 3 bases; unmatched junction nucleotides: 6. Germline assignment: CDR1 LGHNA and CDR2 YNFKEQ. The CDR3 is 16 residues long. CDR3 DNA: TGTGCCAGCAGCCATCCCGGACAGGGGATCTACAATGAGCAGTTCTTC. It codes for CASSHPGQGIYNEQFF.

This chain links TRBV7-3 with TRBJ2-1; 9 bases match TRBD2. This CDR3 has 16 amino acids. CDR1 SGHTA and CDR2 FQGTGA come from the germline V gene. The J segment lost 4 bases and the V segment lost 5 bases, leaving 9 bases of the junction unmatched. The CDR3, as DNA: TGTGCCAGCAGCCCCCAGGGAGCGGGGGGTTACAATGAGCAGTTCTTC. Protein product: CASSPQGAGGYNEQFF.

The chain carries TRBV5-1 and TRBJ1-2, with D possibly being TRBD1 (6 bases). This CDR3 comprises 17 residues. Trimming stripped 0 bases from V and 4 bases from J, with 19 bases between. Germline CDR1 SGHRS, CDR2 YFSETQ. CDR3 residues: CASSLVQGGFGSYGYTF. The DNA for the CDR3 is TGCGCCAGCAGCTTGGTACAGGGCGGCTTTGGAAGCTATGGCTACACCTTC.

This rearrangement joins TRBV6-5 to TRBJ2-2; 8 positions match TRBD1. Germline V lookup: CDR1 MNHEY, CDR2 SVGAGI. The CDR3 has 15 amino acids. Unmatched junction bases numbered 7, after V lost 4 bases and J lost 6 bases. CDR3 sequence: CASSSRQGASGELFF. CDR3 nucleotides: TGTGCCAGCAGTTCCCGCCAGGGGGCGTCCGGGGAGCTGTTTTTT.